These 6 T cell receptor beta chains came from one sample sequenced in a study of identical twins. TCRdb reanalysed the 5' RACE reads using MiXCR and keeps one entry per CDR3 protein. The sample records 1.5 million or so distinct CDR3 sequences, about 31% being singletons. The sample was cord blood. The receptors originated from a newborn girl in good health.

The chain carries TRBV24-1 and TRBJ2-4, with 9 nucleotides matching TRBD1. The CDR3 is 16 residues long. Germline CDR1 KGHDR, CDR2 SFDVKD. V gave up 4 bases and J gave up 4 bases; unmatched junction bases: 7. DNA of the CDR3: TGTGCCACCAGTGAAACCGGGACAGGGAATAAAAACATTCAGTACTTC. Protein product: CATSETGTGNKNIQYF.

This clonotype was seen a handful of times. The chain employs TRBV10-3 and TRBJ1-2, with TRBD1 matching over 7 bases. Germline V gene sequence: CDR1 ENHRY, CDR2 SYGVKD. This CDR3 is built from 16 residues. The V and J ends lost 10 bases and 7 bases, in that order; junction bases with no gene match: 21. The CDR3 nucleotides read TGTGCCACCACCACCGACAGGGTGTTATCATTTCGTGGCTACACCTTC. Amino acids: CATTTDRVLSFRGYTF.

The chain couples TRBV10-3 to TRBJ2-6; perhaps D is TRBD1 or TRBD2 (5 bases each). Trimming took off 3 bases at V and 2 bases at J, with 11 bases between the two ends. CDR3 length equals 16 residues. Germline assignment: CDR1 ENHRY and CDR2 SYGVKD. DNA of the CDR3: TGTGCCATCAGTGATAGTAGAGGGGCTGGGGCCAACGTCCTGACTTTC. This codes for CAISDSRGAGANVLTF.

This clonotype has more than one count but fewer than ten. V gene TRBV5-1 combines with J gene TRBJ1-5; TRBD1 matches 9 bases. Per the germline V gene, CDR1 is SGHRS and CDR2 is YFSETQ. V dropped 4 bases and J dropped 6; count of bases not matched to a gene: 8. The CDR3 has 15 amino acids. As DNA, the CDR3 is TGCGCCAGCAGCCCTGGGACAGGGAGCCCTCAGCCCCAGCATTTT. Translating gives CASSPGTGSPQPQHF.

This clonotype appeared once. V is TRBV10-2 and J is TRBJ2-2; 14 bases are shared with TRBD2. Germline CDR1 WSHSY, CDR2 SAAADI. The V and J ends lost 4 bases and 5 bases, in that order; junction bases with no gene match: 9. The CDR3 runs 18 residues. The CDR3 here is CASSGPQGLAGVTGELFF. CDR3 DNA sequence: TGCGCCAGCAGTGGACCTCAGGGACTAGCGGGAGTTACCGGGGAGCTGTTTTTT.

This clonotype turned up a few times. This chain joins TRBV20-1 and TRBJ1-2; D unclear. V lost 2 bases and J 8 bases, leaving 12 bases between the germline ends. Germline loops: CDR1 DFQATT, CDR2 SNEGSKA (reference sequence). The CDR3 consists of 12 residues. The chain's CDR3 is CSARFMGGGYTF. The DNA of the CDR3 is TGCAGTGCTAGATTTATGGGAGGGGGCTACACCTTC.